The 23 T cell receptor beta chains below all came from one sample that was sequenced in a study of shared clonotypes between healthy human individuals. Clones were sequenced by immunoSEQ multiplex PCR, and TCRdb holds only the in-frame ones, with some missing. The sample holds about 1.1 million clones, about 84% seen once. The specimen sequenced was memory CD4+ T cells from PBMCs. Indicated subset: CD45RA-negative fraction. Receptors originate from a man aged 18 to 35 in good health. Some clones in this sample may be carry-over from other donors' samples.

J is TRBJ2-2 and V is TRBV9; D remains unclear. V was cut by 0 bases and J by 4 bases, with 4 bases left in between. This CDR3 region has 13 residues. Germline loops: CDR1 SGDLS, CDR2 YYNGEE. DNA of the CDR3: TGTGCCAGCAGCGTAGATGTCACCGGGGAGCTGTTTTTT. This encodes CASSVDVTGELFF.

The chain employs TRBV6-1 and TRBJ2-5; 9 bases are a match to TRBD2. V trimming: 0 bases; J trimming: 7 bases; junction bases outside the gene matches: 24. From germline, CDR1 is MNHNS and CDR2 SASEGT. CDR3 length: 21 amino acids. The CDR3 nucleotides read TGTGCCAGCAGTGAAGCCATGACACAAGGGACTAGCTCATTAGTCCGGGGGACCCAGTACTTC. This encodes CASSEAMTQGTSSLVRGTQYF.

The chain couples TRBV6-5 to TRBJ1-3; 7 nucleotides match TRBD1. The CDR3 is made up of 16 amino acids. Germline V gene lookup returns CDR1 MNHEY and CDR2 SVGAGI. V gave up 4 bases and J gave up 0 bases; unmatched junction bases: 6. The CDR3 is CASSSGTVSSGNTIYF. CDR3 DNA sequence: TGTGCCAGCAGTTCCGGGACAGTCAGCTCTGGAAACACCATATATTTT.

This sequence joins TRBV9 and TRBJ2-6; weak D call: TRBD2 (6 bases). Between the trimmed V and J ends, which lost 4 bases and 1 base, there was a span of 18 bases. Per the germline V gene, CDR1 is SGDLS and CDR2 is YYNGEE. CDR3 length: 18 amino acids. CDR3 region: CASSPRPGLKSGANVLTF. CDR3 coding DNA: TGTGCCAGCAGCCCAAGACCGGGACTGAAATCTGGGGCCAACGTCCTGACTTTC.

The chain joins TRBV4-3 to TRBJ2-3; 9 positions match TRBD2. The CDR3 loop spans 16 amino acids. Germline lookup yields CDR1 LGHNA and CDR2 YSLEER. The V segment lost 0 bases and the J segment 4 bases; nucleotides outside the gene matches: 5. The DNA for the CDR3 is TGCGCCAGCAGCCAAGATCTACTAGCGGGTCCAGATACGCAGTATTTT. Translation gives CASSQDLLAGPDTQYF.

This clone was seen a few times. CDR3 amino acids: CASSSRASGNTGELFF. CDR3 coding DNA: TGTGCCAGCAGCTCTCGGGCTAGCGGAAACACCGGGGAGCTGTTTTTT. This sequence joins TRBV7-9 and TRBJ2-2; 7 nucleotides agree with TRBD2. Trimming at V came to 4 bases and at J to 2 bases, leaving 7 bases not matched to a gene. The CDR3 has 16 residues. Germline CDR1 reads SEHNR; CDR2 reads FQNEAQ (reference sequence).

J is TRBJ2-1 and V is TRBV10-1; TRBD2 matches at 11 bases. V lost 6 bases to trimming and J lost 10 bases; unmatched junction nucleotides: 11. The CDR3 length is 15 residues. Germline CDR1 reads WNHNN; CDR2 reads SYGVQD (reference sequence). In nucleotides, the CDR3 is TGCGCCAGCAGCACCTTAGCGGGAGGGATAGGCGAGCAGTTCTTC. This encodes CASSTLAGGIGEQFF.

J is TRBJ2-1 and V is TRBV2, with TRBD2 matching 10 bases. The germline V gene has CDR1 SNHLY and CDR2 FYNNEI. The CDR3 has 15 amino acids. Losses at the gene ends were 4 bases for V and 2 bases for J; bases not matched to a gene: 2. In nucleotides, the CDR3 is TGTGCCAGCAGTGTGCTAGCGGGGGCCTACAATGAGCAGTTCTTC. Its translation: CASSVLAGAYNEQFF.

Points on this clone: At the DNA level, this CDR3 is encoded by other sequences in the same sample as well. The chain has TRBV5-1 and TRBJ2-5; 14 nucleotides line up with TRBD2. Germline loops: CDR1 SGHRS, CDR2 YFSETQ. This CDR3 contains 16 residues. V shed 5 bases and J 5 bases; nucleotides not matched to a gene: 8. CDR3 DNA sequence: TGCGCCAGCAGTCTCGGACTAGCGGGAGGTGGGGAGACCCAGTACTTC. It is translated as CASSLGLAGGGETQYF.

J is TRBJ1-5 and V is TRBV6-5; 7 bases line up with TRBD1. This CDR3 comprises 15 residues. Trimming took 0 bases from V and 2 from J; bases not matched to a gene: 1. Germline values: CDR1 MNHEY, CDR2 SVGAGI. DNA for the CDR3: TGTGCCAGCAGTTACTCTCAGGGGGGCAATCAGCCCCAGCATTTT. Protein product: CASSYSQGGNQPQHF.

The chain combines TRBV5-1 with TRBJ1-1, with D maybe TRBD1 (6 bases). Trimming cost V 6 bases and J 1 base, with 16 bases left between them. The germline gives CDR1 SGHRS, CDR2 YFSETQ. The CDR3 spans 15 residues. The CDR3 bases are TGCGCCAGCATCCCGCACGGGGGCCCGAACACTGAAGCTTTCTTT. It translates to CASIPHGGPNTEAFF. Filled out from reference TRBV5-1 and TRBJ1-1, the complete variable domain reads KAGVTQTPRYLIKTRGQQVTLSCSPISGHRSVSWYQQTPGQGLQFLFEYFSETQRNKGNFPGRFSGRQFSNSRSEMNVSTLELGDSALYLCASIPHGGPNTEAFFGQGTRLTVV.

This chain uses TRBV9 with TRBJ2-3; TRBD2 agrees at 9 bases. Germline loops: CDR1 SGDLS, CDR2 YYNGEE. The CDR3 is 17 residues long. Trimming at V came to 0 bases and at J to 1 base, leaving 6 bases not matched to a gene. The CDR3 region is CASSVGSSGTGTDTQYF. As DNA, the CDR3 is TGTGCCAGCAGCGTAGGGTCTAGCGGGACCGGCACAGATACGCAGTATTTT.

Regarding this clone: Different DNA sequences within this sample yield the same CDR3. The genes are TRBV5-1 and TRBJ2-3; 10 nucleotides line up with TRBD2. V lost 4 bases to trimming and J lost 0 bases; unmatched junction nucleotides: 2. CDR1 is SGHRS and CDR2 is YFSETQ in the germline V gene. This CDR3 region has 15 residues. This CDR3 reads CASSLAGASTDTQYF. CDR3 DNA: TGCGCCAGCAGCCTAGCGGGGGCTAGCACAGATACGCAGTATTTT.

Notes on this clone: Other DNA sequences of this sample code for an identical CDR3. This sequence joins TRBV7-2 and TRBJ2-1; D uncertain. V was pared by 5 bases and J by 5 bases, with 4 bases between. Per germline, CDR1 SGHTA and CDR2 FQGNSA. CDR3 length: 11 amino acids. CDR3 in amino acids: CASSLNNEQFF. In DNA form, the CDR3 reads TGTGCCAGCAGCCTGAACAATGAGCAGTTCTTC.

This clone was picked up a small number of times. This chain joins TRBV18 and TRBJ2-3; the D gene could be TRBD1 or TRBD2 (6 bases each). Trimming took 6 bases from V and 3 from J, leaving 16 bases between them. The germline gives CDR1 KGHSH, CDR2 LQKENI. CDR3 length: 15 residues. CDR3 residues: CASSPGVSGTDTQYF. The CDR3 DNA is TGTGCCAGCTCGCCAGGGGTTAGCGGTACAGATACGCAGTATTTT.

Only a few counts were recorded for this clone. The V gene is TRBV29-1, the J gene TRBJ2-3, with D perhaps matching TRBD2 (6 bases). Trimming took 6 bases from V and 2 from J, leaving 15 bases between them. This CDR3 has 14 residues. Germline-derived CDR1 and CDR2 are SQVTM and ANQGSEA. CDR3 coding DNA: TGCAGCGTGAGGGACTTCACTCCCACAGATACGCAGTATTTT. Translating it yields CSVRDFTPTDTQYF.

In its sample, this clone was seen once. The chain combines TRBV9 with TRBJ2-5; D remains unclear. This CDR3 comprises 13 residues. The germline CDR1 and CDR2 sequences are SGDLS and YYNGEE. Trimming took off 4 bases at V and 4 bases at J, with 11 bases between the two ends. The CDR3 DNA is TGTGCCAGCAGCAACCTTTTACGAGAGACCCAGTACTTC. Translated: CASSNLLRETQYF. The full variable domain, with the rest looked up from reference TRBV9 and TRBJ2-5, is DSGVTQTPKHLITATGQRVTLRCSPRSGDLSVYWYQQSLDQGLQFLIQYYNGEERAKGNILERFSAQQFPDLHSELNLSSLELGDSALYFCASSNLLRETQYFGPGTRLLVL.

V and J are TRBV5-1 and TRBJ1-1; 9 bases are shared with TRBD1. Germline V CDR1 and CDR2: SGHRS, YFSETQ. V was pared by 8 bases and J by 6 bases, with 8 bases of the junction left unmatched. The CDR3 runs to 13 residues. This chain's CDR3 is CASRIGTGPEAFF. CDR3 in DNA: TGCGCCAGTAGAATCGGGACAGGGCCTGAAGCTTTCTTT.

The chain employs TRBV5-1 and TRBJ2-7; D not resolved. With 0 bases removed from V and 5 bases from J, the gap between germline ends came to 12 bases. The CDR3 contains 14 residues. Germline V gives CDR1 SGHRS, CDR2 YFSETQ. The CDR3 coding sequence is TGCGCCAGCAGCTTGGGGTCCGGTCTCAACGAGCAGTACTTC. It is translated as CASSLGSGLNEQYF. The entire variable domain, with the rest obtained from reference TRBV5-1 and TRBJ2-7, is as follows: KAGVTQTPRYLIKTRGQQVTLSCSPISGHRSVSWYQQTPGQGLQFLFEYFSETQRNKGNFPGRFSGRQFSNSRSEMNVSTLELGDSALYLCASSLGSGLNEQYFGPGTRLTVT.

This clone was counted between two and nine times. The chain carries TRBV5-8 and TRBJ2-3; 10 bases agree with TRBD2. Germline CDR1 reads SGHTS; CDR2 reads YDEGEE. This CDR3 has 18 amino acids. J lost 0 bases, V lost 3 bases, and 10 bases had no gene match. Written as DNA, the CDR3 is TGTGCCAGCAGCTCCTTCGGACTAGCGGCTACTAGCACAGATACGCAGTATTTT. It specifies CASSSFGLAATSTDTQYF.

The chain uses TRBV6-6 and TRBJ1-1; D may be TRBD1 (5 bases). Germline V lookup: CDR1 MNHNY, CDR2 SVGAGI (reference sequence). The length of the CDR3 is 14 residues. Trimming took off 0 bases at V and 3 bases at J, with 8 bases between the two ends. The CDR3 loop reads CASSYSLGDTEAFF. For the CDR3, the DNA is TGTGCCAGCAGTTACTCGCTAGGGGACACTGAAGCTTTCTTT.

This clone was detected only a few times. The rearrangement uses TRBV5-5 and TRBJ1-1, with unresolved D. The V gene lost 4 bases and the J gene lost 4 bases, with 11 bases spanning the gap. Germline-derived CDR1 and CDR2 are SGHKS and YYEKEE (reference sequence). This CDR3 has 13 amino acids. In nucleotides, the CDR3 is TGTGCCAGCAGCCGCCTTCGGGGCACTGAAGCTTTCTTT. Its protein product is CASSRLRGTEAFF.

The chain links TRBV7-2 to TRBJ2-1, with D perhaps TRBD1 (6 bases). This CDR3 is built from 15 residues. Germline values: CDR1 SGHTA, CDR2 FQGNSA. Trimming removed 4 bases at V and 0 bases at J, with 10 bases between. The CDR3 sequence: CASSSGQSSYNEQFF. In DNA form, the CDR3 reads TGTGCCAGCAGCTCCGGACAGAGCTCCTACAATGAGCAGTTCTTC.